A selection of T cell receptor beta chains follows, all from one sample in a study of cytomegalovirus exposure and HLA in healthy donors. Data came from immunoSEQ multiplex PCR; TCRdb stores just in-frame clones and leaves some out. The data show about 40,000 clones, over 65% seen once. The specimen was PBMCs. The receptors stem from a man aged 45-65 years in good health and CMV-seropositive. The CDR3 runs from the conserved cysteine through the conserved F or W. Fields, in order: clone size, V gene, J gene, D gene, CDR3 protein, CDR3 DNA. A D gene is named only where the DNA matches it firmly. Not all rows give a size; the values are once, few, many and, for expanded clones, a class.

-	TRBV5-1	TRBJ1-1	TRBD1	CASSFTGGSEAFF	TGCGCCAGCAGCTTTACAGGGGGCTCTGAAGCTTTCTTT
-	TRBV19	TRBJ1-1	TRBD1	CASGQGRDTEAFF	TGTGCCAGTGGACAGGGACGGGACACTGAAGCTTTCTTT
-	TRBV29-1	TRBJ1-1	TRBD1	CSVDPGTGGEAFF	TGCAGCGTTGATCCCGGGACAGGGGGCGAGGCTTTCTTT
-	TRBV2	TRBJ1-6	TRBD1	CASSETGGNSPLHF	TGTGCCAGCAGTGAGACAGGGGGCAATTCACCCCTCCACTTT
-	TRBV2	TRBJ2-2	-	CASSAYSTNTGELFF	TGTGCCAGCAGTGCGTACAGCACGAACACCGGGGAGCTGTTTTTT
-	TRBV30	TRBJ2-3	-	CAWSVFTSTDTQYF	TGTGCCTGGAGTGTATTTACTAGCACAGATACGCAGTATTTT
-	TRBV30	TRBJ1-2	TRBD1	CAWRPGQGAKGYTF	TGTGCCTGGAGACCCGGACAGGGGGCAAAGGGCTACACCTTC
-	TRBV19	TRBJ1-1	-	CASNSAGMNTEAFF	TGTGCCAGTAATAGCGCTGGGATGAACACTGAAGCTTTCTTT
-	TRBV2	TRBJ1-2	-	CASSRAQGGGGYTF	TGTGCCAGCAGCAGGGCCCAGGGAGGGGGTGGCTACACCTTC
-	TRBV6-4	TRBJ1-2	TRBD1	CASNPTGGKFDYGYTF	TGTGCCAGCAACCCGACAGGGGGCAAGTTCGACTATGGCTACACCTTC
medium-sized	TRBV4-2	TRBJ2-7	TRBD1	CASSQATGATYEQYF	TGTGCCAGCAGCCAGGCAACAGGGGCAACCTACGAGCAGTACTTC
few	TRBV9	TRBJ1-3	TRBD1	CASSTGQGFGNTIYF	TGTGCCAGCAGCACAGGACAGGGGTTTGGAAACACCATATATTTT
-	TRBV28	TRBJ1-4	-	CASSLWEVGDEKLFF	TGTGCCAGCAGTTTATGGGAGGTGGGCGATGAAAAACTGTTTTTT
few	TRBV7-8	TRBJ1-5	TRBD1	CASSINIPGQGNQPQHF	TGTGCCAGCAGCATAAACATACCGGGACAGGGGAATCAGCCCCAGCATTTT
-	TRBV30	TRBJ2-7	TRBD1	CAWSVLGTGPYEQYF	TGTGCCTGGAGTGTACTGGGGACAGGGCCCTACGAGCAGTACTTC
-	TRBV6-5	TRBJ2-7	TRBD1	CASSRVRDRGYEQYF	TGTGCCAGCAGCCGCGTGAGGGACAGGGGATACGAGCAGTACTTC
-	TRBV30	TRBJ2-3	-	CAWTPIPTTDTQYF	TGTGCCTGGACTCCTATTCCGACAACAGATACGCAGTATTTT
-	TRBV5-1	TRBJ2-7	TRBD1	CASSLGGQDLEQYF	TGCGCCAGCAGCTTGGGGGGACAGGATCTCGAGCAGTACTTC
-	TRBV5-6	TRBJ1-2	-	CASSPRGGRNYGYTF	TGTGCCAGCAGCCCGAGGGGGGGGCGCAACTATGGCTACACCTTC
-	TRBV7-9	TRBJ2-3	-	CASSQGVTYTDTQYF	TGTGCCAGCAGCCAAGGGGTTACCTACACAGATACGCAGTATTTT
few	TRBV28	TRBJ2-1	-	CASRTDPGEQFF	TGTGCCAGCAGGACAGATCCCGGTGAGCAGTTCTTC
-	TRBV4-3	TRBJ2-3	TRBD2	CASSQDTRTSGVWYTQYF	TGCGCCAGCAGCCAAGATACCCGGACTAGCGGGGTGTGGTATACGCAGTATTTT
-	TRBV5-6	TRBJ1-5	-	CASSSQGFRQPQHF	TGTGCCAGCAGTTCCCAGGGGTTTAGACAGCCCCAGCATTTT
few	TRBV6-5	TRBJ1-2	TRBD1	CASSWGQGASGYTF	TGTGCCAGCAGTTGGGGACAGGGGGCCAGTGGCTACACCTTC
-	TRBV9	TRBJ1-2	-	CASSVGSRAGNYGYTF	TGTGCCAGCAGCGTAGGAAGCAGGGCAGGCAACTATGGCTACACCTTC
few	TRBV5-6	TRBJ1-1	TRBD1	CASSLTGANTEAFF	TGTGCCAGCAGCTTGACAGGGGCCAACACTGAAGCTTTCTTT
-	TRBV4-2	TRBJ1-2	-	CASSQVNRVVYGYTF	TGTGCCAGCAGCCAAGTAAACAGGGTGGTTTATGGCTACACCTTC
-	TRBV4-3	TRBJ1-1	-	CASSQEFGTEAFF	TGCGCCAGCAGCCAAGAATTCGGCACTGAAGCTTTCTTT
-	TRBV30	TRBJ2-1	TRBD2	CAWGRSGGAGEQFF	TGTGCCTGGGGTCGCAGCGGGGGGGCCGGGGAGCAGTTCTTC
-	TRBV9	TRBJ2-5	-	CASSAWSEETQYF	TGTGCCAGCAGCGCTTGGAGCGAAGAGACCCAGTACTTC
few	TRBV6-5	TRBJ2-1	TRBD1	CASSYAGTGPYNEQFF	TGTGCCAGCAGTTACGCCGGGACAGGGCCCTACAATGAGCAGTTCTTC
few	TRBV7-2	TRBJ1-1	TRBD1	CASRGQGNTEAFF	TGTGCCAGCAGGGGACAGGGGAACACTGAAGCTTTCTTT
-	TRBV28	TRBJ1-1	-	CASSFDRRTEAFF	TGTGCCAGCAGCTTTGACAGACGGACTGAAGCTTTCTTT
few	TRBV5-1	TRBJ1-1	-	CASSFQGSPGEAFF	TGCGCCAGCAGCTTTCAGGGGTCCCCGGGTGAAGCTTTCTTT
-	TRBV19	TRBJ1-2	-	CASSMRQNYGYTF	TGTGCCAGTAGTATGCGGCAGAACTATGGCTACACCTTC
-	TRBV5-1	TRBJ1-1	-	CASSLSGGKTEAFF	TGCGCCAGCAGCTTGTCGGGGGGAAAGACTGAAGCTTTCTTT
once	TRBV7-3	TRBJ2-3	-	CASSLTFLVGDTQYF	TGTGCCAGCAGCTTAACGTTCTTAGTCGGAGATACGCAGTATTTT
few	TRBV18	TRBJ2-5	-	CASSPGGQETQYF	TGTGCCAGCTCACCAGGGGGGCAAGAGACCCAGTACTTC
-	TRBV6-1	TRBJ2-5	TRBD2	CASSEASGGQETQYF	TGTGCCAGCAGTGAAGCTAGCGGGGGGCAAGAGACCCAGTACTTC
-	TRBV11-2	TRBJ2-7	-	CASSLESSGEQYF	TGTGCCAGCAGCTTAGAGAGTAGCGGTGAGCAGTACTTC